This TCR beta chain comes out of a study of shared clonotypes between healthy human individuals. Whole-study context: The composition of the donors was a couple of women and a few men aged 18 to 49.

Germline values: CDR1 SGHRS, CDR2 YFSETQ. V shed 3 bases and J 0 bases; nucleotides not matched to a gene: 5. The CDR3 is made up of 15 amino acids. The assay was run at deep level. Sequencing was performed with immunoSEQ multiplex PCR; in TCRdb, only in-frame clones are kept and a portion is missing. The table has some 1.5 million clones, 95% to 99% seen once. Source material: naive CD4+ T cells sorted from blood. The subset: CD45RA+ positively selected. This TCR was recovered from a young man in good health. The V gene is TRBV5-1, the J gene TRBJ2-7; 8 bases align to TRBD2. The CDR3 sequence is CASSWTSRNSYEQYF. CDR3 bases: TGCGCCAGCAGCTGGACTAGCCGAAACTCCTACGAGCAGTACTTC.